This is a list of T cell receptor beta chains from one sample in a study of blood T cell repertoires in COVID-19. The table came from immunoSEQ multiplex PCR; TCRdb's copy has only in-frame clones and leaves some out. The top ten clones hold around 1.5% of a sample with under 450,000 clones, around nine tenths of them seen once. The material sequenced was peripheral blood. Source of these receptors: a woman aged 40 to 50 with COVID-19, enrolled during active disease. CDR3s include the opening cysteine and the closing phenylalanine or tryptophan. A D gene is named only where the DNA matches it firmly. Clone sizes are given selectively: once, few, many, or a class where the clone is expanded.

TRBV27	TRBD1	NA	TRBJ1-1	TGTGCCAGCAGTCGAGGGGGCGCTCAGATGAACACTGAAGCTTTCTTT	CASSRGGAQMNTEAFF
TRBV6-5	TRBD1	NA	TRBJ1-3	TGTGCCAGCCAACGAGGGGGCGCTGGAAACACCATATATTTT	CASQRGGAGNTIYF
TRBV28	NA	NA	TRBJ1-1	TGTGCCAGCATCCCACTTTTAGGCGGGGCCTATGACACTGAAGCTTTCTTT	CASIPLLGGAYDTEAFF
TRBV6-4	NA	NA	TRBJ2-2	TGTGCCAGCAGTGAGGGCAACACCGGGGAGCTGTTTTTT	CASSEGNTGELFF
TRBV27	TRBD2	NA	TRBJ2-1	TGTGCCAGCAGCTCCGTTGCGGGAGTATCCTACAATGAGCAGTTCTTC	CASSSVAGVSYNEQFF
TRBV6-5	NA	NA	TRBJ1-6	TGTGCCAGCAGTTTTTCACCCGGGACACCTAATTCACCCCTCCACTTT	CASSFSPGTPNSPLHF
TRBV4-3	NA	once	TRBJ2-1	TGCGCCAGCAGCCAAAGGGGGGGACCCTACAATGAGCAGTTCTTC	CASSQRGGPYNEQFF
TRBV12-3/TRBV12-4	NA	NA	TRBJ1-1	TGTGCCAGCAGTCACATTTTCACTGAAGCTTTCTTT	CASSHIFTEAFF
TRBV7-9	TRBD2	NA	TRBJ2-5	TGTGCCAGCATCCCACCGGGGGGAGAGACCCAGTACTTC	CASIPPGGETQYF
TRBV4-3	TRBD1	NA	TRBJ1-3	TGCGCCAGCAGCCAAGAATGGACAGGGAGTTCTGGAAACACCATATATTTT	CASSQEWTGSSGNTIYF
TRBV12-3/TRBV12-4	NA	NA	TRBJ2-1	TGTGCCAGCAGTTTAAGGGGCAATGAGCAGTTCTTC	CASSLRGNEQFF
TRBV7-9	NA	NA	TRBJ1-4	TGTGCCAGCAGCCCGGACAGAGCAACTAATGAAAAACTGTTTTTT	CASSPDRATNEKLFF
TRBV4-3	TRBD1	NA	TRBJ1-2	TGCGCCAGCAGCCCAGGGGGTCTCGGGACCTATGGCTACACCTTC	CASSPGGLGTYGYTF
TRBV7-3	TRBD1	NA	TRBJ1-1	TGTGCCAGCAGAGAAAGACAGGGATCCGCTGAAGCTTTCTTT	CASRERQGSAEAFF
TRBV3-1/TRBV3-2	TRBD1	NA	TRBJ1-1	TGTGCCAGCAGCCGCCGAACAGGGGACACTGAAGCTTTCTTT	CASSRRTGDTEAFF
TRBV27	TRBD1	few	TRBJ2-1	TGTGCCAGCAGTCCCGGGACAGATGAGCAGTTCTTC	CASSPGTDEQFF
TRBV7-9	NA	NA	TRBJ1-1	TGTGCCAGCAGCTTAGGAGGCAGGGTACCTGAAGCTTTCTTT	CASSLGGRVPEAFF
TRBV28	TRBD1	once	TRBJ1-6	TGTGCCAGCAGTTTCCAGGGGGCGCGTTCACCCCTCCACTTT	CASSFQGARSPLHF
TRBV7-8	NA	many	TRBJ2-2	TGTGCCAGCAGCTACCAGACTGTGAACACCGGGGAGCTGTTTTTT	CASSYQTVNTGELFF
TRBV29-1	NA	NA	TRBJ2-1	TGCAGCGTGAAGCCCTACAATGAGCAGTTCTTC	CSVKPYNEQFF
TRBV7-2	NA	NA	TRBJ1-1	TGTGCCAGCAGCCCCTCTGGGCCCTCACTGAATGCTTTCTTT	CASSPSGPSLNAFF
TRBV24-1	TRBD1	once	TRBJ1-2	TGTGCCACCAGTGATACAGGGGGCGATGGCTACACCTTC	CATSDTGGDGYTF
TRBV4-1	NA	NA	TRBJ1-3	TGCGCCAGCAGCCAAGAGGGGCTGGGTGGAAACACCATATATTTT	CASSQEGLGGNTIYF
TRBV7-9	NA	once	TRBJ1-2	TGTGCCAGCAGCCCACAACAGGGTTCTGGCTACACCTTC	CASSPQQGSGYTF
TRBV7-3	TRBD1	NA	TRBJ2-5	TGTGCCAGCAGCTACCCCCAGGACAGGGGGCAAGAGACCCAGTACTTC	CASSYPQDRGQETQYF
TRBV25-1	NA	NA	TRBJ2-1	TGTGCCAGCAGTGAATTGGGGAGCAATGAGCAGTTCTTC	CASSELGSNEQFF
TRBV28	NA	NA	TRBJ2-5	TGTGCCAGCCGGCGACCGAGGGAGACCCAGTACTTC	CASRRPRETQYF
TRBV4-2	NA	NA	TRBJ2-2	TGTGCCAGCAGCCAGGTCGCCGGGGAGAACTGGCGGGAGCTGTTTTTT	CASSQVAGENWRELFF
TRBV5-1	TRBD2	NA	TRBJ2-1	TGCGCCAGCAGCTGGGGACTAGCGGTAAACTACAATGAGCAGTTCTTC	CASSWGLAVNYNEQFF
TRBV5-1	NA	NA	TRBJ1-6	TGCGCCAGCAGGGGGGGTTCCTATAATTCACCCCTCCACTTT	CASRGGSYNSPLHF
TRBV19	NA	NA	TRBJ1-2	TGTGCCAGTAGCGCCTGGGGCAGGACGGCTAACTATGGCTACACCTTC	CASSAWGRTANYGYTF
TRBV28	TRBD2	once	TRBJ2-5	TGTGCCAGCAGTCCTCCGGGGGGCCAAGAGACCCAGTACTTC	CASSPPGGQETQYF
TRBV11-2	NA	NA	TRBJ1-4	TGTGCCAGCAGCTCCAAGTCAGGGCGGACTAATGAAAAACTGTTTTTT	CASSSKSGRTNEKLFF
TRBV7-2	NA	NA	TRBJ2-3	TGTGCCAGCAGCTTAGGACAGGCGCCCGATACGCAGTATTTT	CASSLGQAPDTQYF
TRBV27	NA	NA	TRBJ1-2	TGTGCCAGCAGGAGACACGGCGCATCTGGCTACACCTTC	CASRRHGASGYTF
TRBV5-1	NA	NA	TRBJ2-3	TGCGCCAGCAGCTTGTCCACACAGTACACAGATACGCAGTATTTT	CASSLSTQYTDTQYF
TRBV2	NA	NA	TRBJ1-5	TGTGCCAGCAGTGTTCTACAGGGTAGCAATCAGCCCCAGCATTTT	CASSVLQGSNQPQHF
TRBV5-1	NA	NA	TRBJ2-1	TGCGCCAGCAGCCCAGGACTAGAGCAGTTCTTC	CASSPGLEQFF
TRBV5-1	TRBD1	few	TRBJ2-2	TGCGCCAGCAGCCCCGACAGGGGGCGCCGATCCGGGGAGCTGTTTTTT	CASSPDRGRRSGELFF
TRBV5-1	NA	few	TRBJ2-3	TGCGCCAGCAGCTTGGCTCGGGGCGGGGGCTTAAGCACAGATACGCAGTATTTT	CASSLARGGGLSTDTQYF
TRBV11-1	TRBD2	NA	TRBJ2-7	TGTGCCAGCGCTCCGAAGCGGGGGTACGAGCAGTACTTC	CASAPKRGYEQYF
TRBV7-2	NA	NA	TRBJ1-1	TGTGCCAGCAGCTCATCCCGGGGGTTCCCAGAAGCTTTCTTT	CASSSSRGFPEAFF
TRBV7-2	NA	NA	TRBJ1-3	TGTGCCAGCAGCGCCTACTCCTCTGGAAACACCATATATTTT	CASSAYSSGNTIYF